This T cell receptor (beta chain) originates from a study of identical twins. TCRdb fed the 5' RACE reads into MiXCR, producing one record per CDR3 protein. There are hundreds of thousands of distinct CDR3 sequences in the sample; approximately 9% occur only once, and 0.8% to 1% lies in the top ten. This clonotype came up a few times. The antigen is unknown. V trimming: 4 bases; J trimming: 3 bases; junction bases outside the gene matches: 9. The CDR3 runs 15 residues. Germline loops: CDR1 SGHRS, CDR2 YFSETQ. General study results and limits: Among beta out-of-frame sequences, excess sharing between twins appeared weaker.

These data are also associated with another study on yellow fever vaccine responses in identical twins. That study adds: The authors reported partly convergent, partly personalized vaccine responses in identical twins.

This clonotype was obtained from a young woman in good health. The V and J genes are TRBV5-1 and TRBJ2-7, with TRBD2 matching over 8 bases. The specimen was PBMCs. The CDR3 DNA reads TGCGCCAGCAGCCCTGAGCGGGGGACGTTCTACGAGCAGTACTTC. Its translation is CASSPERGTFYEQYF.